The clone carrying this T cell receptor (beta chain) was seen once. Its antigen is not known. These data are taken from a study of cytomegalovirus exposure and HLA in healthy donors. Study summary: Earlier findings included some 120 million unique TCR beta sequences obtained from 150 million to 200 million T cells. Overall study results and limits: A later analysis linked a missense variant in DCLRE1C to the trimming of TCR beta V and J genes. The study labeled 164 TCR beta chains cytomegalovirus-associated.

This PCR relied on a set of 60 Vbeta primers and 13 Jbeta primers. Here immunoSEQ multiplex PCR was the method, and the copy in TCRdb shows in-frame clones only, minus some. Here the sample spans about 160,000 clones, 75% to 85% being singletons. Per the germline V gene, CDR1 is SGHNT and CDR2 is YENEEA. This CDR3 has 14 residues. V lost 5 bases and J 10 bases, leaving 18 bases between the germline ends. The receptor comes from a man aged 25-45 years in good health and CMV-seronegative. Sample: PBMCs. The V gene is TRBV11-3, the J gene TRBJ2-1; D gene ambiguous. Here the CDR3 DNA reads TGTGCCAGCAGCCCAAAGGAGACCCCCCAAGAGCAGTTCTTC. Protein product: CASSPKETPQEQFF.